The entry below gives a single T cell receptor beta chain sequence along with its context. Trimming took off 6 bases at V and 12 bases at J, with 15 bases between the two ends. Looked up from germline, CDR1 is MNHEY and CDR2 is SVGEGT. The CDR3 contains 11 residues. The sample is drawn from a study of blood T cell repertoires in COVID-19. Method: immunoSEQ multiplex PCR; TCRdb's copy keeps in-frame clones and lacks some. The sample includes about 320,000 clones, 85% seen only once; the top ten take 1.9%. The origin of this receptor is a woman between 25 and 40 years old who had been exposed to COVID-19. J is TRBJ2-7 and V is TRBV6-2 or TRBV6-3; D may be TRBD1 (5 bases). Specimen: PBMCs or T cells enriched from blood (not recorded which). The CDR3 is CASSLGQGPYF. The CDR3, as DNA: TGTGCCAGCAGCCTCGGGCAGGGCCCGTACTTC.